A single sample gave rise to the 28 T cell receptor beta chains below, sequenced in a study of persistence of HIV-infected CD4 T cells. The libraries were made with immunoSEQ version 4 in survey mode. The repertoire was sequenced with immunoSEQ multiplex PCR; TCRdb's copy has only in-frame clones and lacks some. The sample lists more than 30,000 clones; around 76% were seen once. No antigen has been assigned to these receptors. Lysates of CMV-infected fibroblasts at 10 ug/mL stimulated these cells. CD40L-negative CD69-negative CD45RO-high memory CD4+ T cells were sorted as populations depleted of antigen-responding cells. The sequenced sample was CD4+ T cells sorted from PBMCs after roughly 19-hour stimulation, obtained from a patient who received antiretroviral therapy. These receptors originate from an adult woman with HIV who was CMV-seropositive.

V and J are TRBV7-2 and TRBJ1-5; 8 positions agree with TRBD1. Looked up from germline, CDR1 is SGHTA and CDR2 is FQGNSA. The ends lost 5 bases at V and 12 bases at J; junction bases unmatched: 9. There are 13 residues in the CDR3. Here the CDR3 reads CASSTRTGNLQHF. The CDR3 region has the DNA TGTGCCAGCAGCACCCGGACAGGGAATCTCCAGCATTTT.

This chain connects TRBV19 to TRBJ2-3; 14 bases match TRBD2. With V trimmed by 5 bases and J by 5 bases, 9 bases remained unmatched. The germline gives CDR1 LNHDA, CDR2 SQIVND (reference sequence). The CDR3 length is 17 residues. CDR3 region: CASSWTGLAGVQDTQYF. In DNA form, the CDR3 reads TGTGCCAGTAGTTGGACGGGACTAGCGGGAGTACAAGATACGCAGTATTTT.

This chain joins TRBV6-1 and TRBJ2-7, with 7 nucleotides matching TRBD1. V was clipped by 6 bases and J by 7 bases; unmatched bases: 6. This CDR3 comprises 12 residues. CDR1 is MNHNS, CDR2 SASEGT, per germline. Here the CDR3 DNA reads TGTGCCAGCAGGACAGGGAAGGGGGAGCAGTACTTC. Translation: CASRTGKGEQYF.

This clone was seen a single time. The CDR3 coding sequence is TGTGCCAGCAGACTACAGGGCCCGAACACTGAAGCTTTCTTT. It specifies CASRLQGPNTEAFF. The chain uses TRBV2 and TRBJ1-1; tentative D call: TRBD1 (6 bases). The CDR3 is 14 amino acids. The V gene's germline CDR1 is SNHLY and CDR2 FYNNEI. Trimming shortened V by 6 bases and J by 1 base, and 12 bases separated the two germline ends.

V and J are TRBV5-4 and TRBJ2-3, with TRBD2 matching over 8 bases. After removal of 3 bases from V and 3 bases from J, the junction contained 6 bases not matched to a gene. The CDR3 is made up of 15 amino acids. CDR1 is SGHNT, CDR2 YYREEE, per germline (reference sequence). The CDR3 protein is CASSSGGAGTDTQYF. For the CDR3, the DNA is TGTGCCAGCAGCTCCGGGGGGGCCGGGACAGATACGCAGTATTTT. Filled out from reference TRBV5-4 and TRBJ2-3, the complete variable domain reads ETGVTQSPTHLIKTRGQQVTLRCSSQSGHNTVSWYQQALGQGPQFIFQYYREEENGRGNFPPRFSGLQFPNYSSELNVNALELDDSALYLCASSSGGAGTDTQYFGPGTRLTVL.

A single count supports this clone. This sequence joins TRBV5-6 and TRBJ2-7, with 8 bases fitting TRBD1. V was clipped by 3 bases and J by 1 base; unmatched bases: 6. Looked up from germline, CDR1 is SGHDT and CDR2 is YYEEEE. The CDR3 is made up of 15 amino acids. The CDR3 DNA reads TGTGCCAGCAGCTCGAGACGACAGGGGTCCTACGAGCAGTACTTC. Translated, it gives CASSSRRQGSYEQYF.

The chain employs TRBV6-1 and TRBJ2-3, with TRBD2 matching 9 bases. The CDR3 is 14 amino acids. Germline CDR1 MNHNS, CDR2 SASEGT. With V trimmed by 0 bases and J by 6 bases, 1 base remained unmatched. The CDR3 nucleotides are TGTGCCAGCAGTGAAGCGCTAGCGGGGGATACGCAGTATTTT. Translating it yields CASSEALAGDTQYF.

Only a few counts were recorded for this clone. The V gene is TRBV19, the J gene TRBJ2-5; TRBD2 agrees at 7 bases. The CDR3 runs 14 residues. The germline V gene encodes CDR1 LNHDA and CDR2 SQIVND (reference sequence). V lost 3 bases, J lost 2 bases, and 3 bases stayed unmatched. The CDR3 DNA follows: TGTGCCAGTAGTATCGGGGGACTACAAGAGACCCAGTACTTC. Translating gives CASSIGGLQETQYF.

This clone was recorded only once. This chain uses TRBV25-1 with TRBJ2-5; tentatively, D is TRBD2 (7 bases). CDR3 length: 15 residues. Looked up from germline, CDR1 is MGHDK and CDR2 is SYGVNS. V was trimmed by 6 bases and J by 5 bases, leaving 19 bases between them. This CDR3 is CASSPAGGGGETQYF. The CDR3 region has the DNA TGTGCCAGCAGCCCCGCAGGAGGGGGAGGGGAGACCCAGTACTTC.

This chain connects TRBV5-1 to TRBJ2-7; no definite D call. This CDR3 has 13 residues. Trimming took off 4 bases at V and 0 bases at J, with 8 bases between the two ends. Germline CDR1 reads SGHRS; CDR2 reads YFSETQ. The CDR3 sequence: CASSPGPSYEQYF. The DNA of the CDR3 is TGCGCCAGCAGCCCTGGACCCTCCTACGAGCAGTACTTC.

In DNA, the CDR3 is TGTGCCAGCAGTCAGGGACTTTACGAGCAGTACTTC. Translated: CASSQGLYEQYF. This sequence joins TRBV6-6 and TRBJ2-7, with D tentatively TRBD2 (6 bases). Germline V CDR1 and CDR2: MNHNY, SVGAGI (reference sequence). The CDR3 covers 12 residues. Trimming shortened V by 5 bases and J by 4 bases, and 9 bases separated the two germline ends.

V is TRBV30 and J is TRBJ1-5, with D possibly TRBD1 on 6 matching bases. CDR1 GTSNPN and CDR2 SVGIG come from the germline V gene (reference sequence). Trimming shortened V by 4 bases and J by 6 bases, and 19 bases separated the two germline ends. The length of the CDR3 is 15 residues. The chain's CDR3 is CAWNPHREQCQPQHF. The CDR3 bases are TGTGCCTGGAATCCTCACAGGGAACAGTGTCAGCCCCAGCATTTT. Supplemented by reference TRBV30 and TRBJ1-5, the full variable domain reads SQTIHQWPATLVQPVGSPLSLECTVEGTSNPNLYWYRQAAGRGLQLLFYSVGIGQISSEVPQNLSASRPQDRQFILSSKKLLLSDSGFYLCAWNPHREQCQPQHFGDGTRLSIL.

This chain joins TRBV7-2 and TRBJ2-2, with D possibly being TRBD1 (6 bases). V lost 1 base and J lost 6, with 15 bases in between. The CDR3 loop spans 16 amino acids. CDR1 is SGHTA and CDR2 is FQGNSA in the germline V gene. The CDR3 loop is CASSLDSAGVAGELFF. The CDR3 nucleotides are TGTGCCAGCAGCTTAGATTCGGCAGGGGTGGCCGGGGAGCTGTTTTTT.

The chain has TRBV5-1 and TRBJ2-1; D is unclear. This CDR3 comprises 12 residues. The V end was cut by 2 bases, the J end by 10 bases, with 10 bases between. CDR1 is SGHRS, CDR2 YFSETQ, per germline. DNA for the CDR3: TGCGCCAGCAGCTTTTCCGCCTACGAGCAGTTCTTC. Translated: CASSFSAYEQFF. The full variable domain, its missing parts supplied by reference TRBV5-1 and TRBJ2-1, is KAGVTQTPRYLIKTRGQQVTLSCSPISGHRSVSWYQQTPGQGLQFLFEYFSETQRNKGNFPGRFSGRQFSNSRSEMNVSTLELGDSALYLCASSFSAYEQFFGPGTRLTVL.

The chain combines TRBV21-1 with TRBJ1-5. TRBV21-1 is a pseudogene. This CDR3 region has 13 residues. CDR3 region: CASSKINNQPQHF. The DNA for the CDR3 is TGTGCCAGCAGCAAAATAAACAATCAGCCCCAGCATTTT.

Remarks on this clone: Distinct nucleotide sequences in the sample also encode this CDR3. The CDR3 DNA sequence: TGTGCCAGTAGCATTCCGGCCGGGACAGGACCCTACGAGCAGTACTTC. Translating gives CASSIPAGTGPYEQYF. The rearrangement joins TRBV19 to TRBJ2-7; 8 bases agree with TRBD1. CDR1 and CDR2 (germline): LNHDA, SQIVND (reference sequence). This CDR3 region has 16 residues. V lost 6 bases to trimming and J lost 2 bases; unmatched junction nucleotides: 12. The full variable domain, in which reference TRBV19 and TRBJ2-7 provide the parts outside the CDR3, is DGGITQSPKYLFRKEGQNVTLSCEQNLNHDAMYWYRQDPGQGLRLIYYSQIVNDFQKGDIAEGYSVSREKKESFPLTVTSAQKNPTAFYLCASSIPAGTGPYEQYFGPGTRLTVT.

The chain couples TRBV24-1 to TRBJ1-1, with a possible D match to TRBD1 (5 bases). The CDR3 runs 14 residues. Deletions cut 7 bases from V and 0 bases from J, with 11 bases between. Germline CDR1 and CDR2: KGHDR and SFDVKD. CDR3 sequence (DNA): TGTGCCACCAGGGACAACCTAATGAACACTGAAGCTTTCTTT. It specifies CATRDNLMNTEAFF.

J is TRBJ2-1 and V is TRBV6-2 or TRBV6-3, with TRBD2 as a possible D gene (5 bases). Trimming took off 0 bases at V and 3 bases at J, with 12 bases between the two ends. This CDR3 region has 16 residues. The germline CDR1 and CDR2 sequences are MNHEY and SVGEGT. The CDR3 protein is CASSYSTYRGYNEQFF. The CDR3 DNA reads TGTGCCAGCAGTTACTCGACCTACCGGGGCTACAATGAGCAGTTCTTC.

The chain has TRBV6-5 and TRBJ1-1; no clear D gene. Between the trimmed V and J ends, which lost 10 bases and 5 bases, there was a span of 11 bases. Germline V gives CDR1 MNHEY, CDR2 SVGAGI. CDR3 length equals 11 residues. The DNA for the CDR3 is TGTGCCACATGGGAAGGGACTGAAGCTTTCTTT. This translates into CATWEGTEAFF.

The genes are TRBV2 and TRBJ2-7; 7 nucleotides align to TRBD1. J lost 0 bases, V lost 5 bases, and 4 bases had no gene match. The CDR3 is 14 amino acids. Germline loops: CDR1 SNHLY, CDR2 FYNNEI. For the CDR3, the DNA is TGTGCCAGCAGTTTGGACAGGTTCTCCTACGAGCAGTACTTC. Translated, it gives CASSLDRFSYEQYF. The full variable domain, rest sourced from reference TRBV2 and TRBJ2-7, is EPEVTQTPSHQVTQMGQEVILRCVPISNHLYFYWYRQILGQKVEFLVSFYNNEISEKSEIFDDQFSVERPDGSNFTLKIRSTKLEDSAMYFCASSLDRFSYEQYFGPGTRLTVT.

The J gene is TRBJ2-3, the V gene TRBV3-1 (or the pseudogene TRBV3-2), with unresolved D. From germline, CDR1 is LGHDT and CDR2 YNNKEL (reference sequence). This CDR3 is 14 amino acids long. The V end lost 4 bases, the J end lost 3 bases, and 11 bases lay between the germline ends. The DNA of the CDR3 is TGTGCCAGCAGCCCTTCCCCGGATACAGATACGCAGTATTTT. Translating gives CASSPSPDTDTQYF.

CDR3 DNA sequence: TGCAGCGTTGGCCAAGGGGGTACTTATGGCTACACCTTC. This sequence encodes CSVGQGGTYGYTF. The J gene is TRBJ1-2, the V gene TRBV29-1; D may be TRBD1 (6 bases). Trimming removed 4 bases from V and 5 bases from J, with 14 bases in between. The germline CDR1 and CDR2 sequences are SQVTM and ANQGSEA. This CDR3 region has 13 residues.

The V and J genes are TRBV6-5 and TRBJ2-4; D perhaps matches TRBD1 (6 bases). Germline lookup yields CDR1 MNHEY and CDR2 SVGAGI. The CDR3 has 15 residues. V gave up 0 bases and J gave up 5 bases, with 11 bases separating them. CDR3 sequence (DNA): TGTGCCAGCAGTTACTCGCAGGGGCTCCAAAACATTCAGTACTTC. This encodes CASSYSQGLQNIQYF.

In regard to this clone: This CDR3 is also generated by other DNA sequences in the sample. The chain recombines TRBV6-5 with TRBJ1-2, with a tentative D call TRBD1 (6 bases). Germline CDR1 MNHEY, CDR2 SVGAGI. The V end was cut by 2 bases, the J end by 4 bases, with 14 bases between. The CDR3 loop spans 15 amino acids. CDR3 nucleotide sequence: TGTGCCAGCAGTTACCAGGCAGGGGCCGGCTATGGCTACACCTTC. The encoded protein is CASSYQAGAGYGYTF.

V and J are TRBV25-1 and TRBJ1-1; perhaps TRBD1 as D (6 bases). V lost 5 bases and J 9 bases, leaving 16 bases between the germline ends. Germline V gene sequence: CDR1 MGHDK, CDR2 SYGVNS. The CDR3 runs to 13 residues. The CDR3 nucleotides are TGTGCCAGCAGTCCCCAGGGGCCGGGTAAAGCTTTCTTT. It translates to CASSPQGPGKAFF.

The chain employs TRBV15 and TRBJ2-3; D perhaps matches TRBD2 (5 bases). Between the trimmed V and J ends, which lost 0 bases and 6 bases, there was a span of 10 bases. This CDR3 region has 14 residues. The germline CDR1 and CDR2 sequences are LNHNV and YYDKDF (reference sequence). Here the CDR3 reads CATSRDRGRDTQYF. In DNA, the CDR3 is TGTGCCACCAGCAGAGATCGGGGTCGGGATACGCAGTATTTT.

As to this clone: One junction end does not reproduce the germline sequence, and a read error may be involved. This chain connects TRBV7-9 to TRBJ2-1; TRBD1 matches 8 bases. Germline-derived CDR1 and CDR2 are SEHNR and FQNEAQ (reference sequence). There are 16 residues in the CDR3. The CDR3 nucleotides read TGTGCCAGCACCCAGGGGGCCTCCAAAGGGTACAGTGAGCAGTTCTTC. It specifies CASTQGASKGYSEQFF.

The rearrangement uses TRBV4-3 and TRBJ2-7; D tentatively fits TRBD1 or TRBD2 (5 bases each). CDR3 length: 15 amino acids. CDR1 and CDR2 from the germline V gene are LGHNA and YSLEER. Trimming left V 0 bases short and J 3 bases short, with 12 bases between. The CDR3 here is CASSQDRGGYYEQYF. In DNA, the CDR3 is TGCGCCAGCAGCCAAGATCGGGGCGGCTACTACGAGCAGTACTTC.